The 21 T cell receptor beta chains given below trace back to one sample, sequenced in a study of blood T cell repertoires in COVID-19. Only in-frame clones appear in the TCRdb table, and some are missing; sequencing was by immunoSEQ multiplex PCR. The sample includes about 480,000 clones, 80% to 90% of them seen just once. Sequencing was carried out using peripheral blood. The receptors originated from a man aged 18 to 30 with COVID-19, enrolled during active disease.

This rearrangement joins TRBV23-1 to TRBJ1-1, with D perhaps matching TRBD1 (6 bases). TRBV23-1 counts as an open reading frame of uncertain function. V was cut by 6 bases and J by 2 bases, with 28 bases left in between. The CDR3 is made up of 19 amino acids. The CDR3 region has the DNA TGCGCCAGCAGCGAAAGGATCCGGGACACCCGAGGGATTAACACTGAAGCTTTCTTT. Its protein product is CASSERIRDTRGINTEAFF.

The V and J genes are TRBV2 and TRBJ1-5, with a tentative D call TRBD1 (5 bases). The CDR3 totals 14 residues. V dropped 6 bases and J dropped 5 bases, with 14 bases sitting between them. Germline V lookup: CDR1 SNHLY, CDR2 FYNNEI. CDR3 coding DNA: TGTGCCAGCAGCCCCAGGTGGGGGGATCAGCCCCAGCATTTT. The encoded protein is CASSPRWGDQPQHF.

This chain links TRBV5-5 with TRBJ1-1; D is ambiguous. Looked up from germline, CDR1 is SGHKS and CDR2 is YYEKEE (reference sequence). The CDR3 is 14 residues long. V lost 0 bases and J 4 bases, leaving 10 bases between the germline ends. CDR3 amino acids: CASSLAGSVTEAFF. The CDR3 nucleotides read TGTGCCAGCAGCTTGGCCGGTTCGGTCACTGAAGCTTTCTTT.

The chain joins TRBV4-1 to TRBJ1-4; possibly TRBD1 for D (5 bases). The V gene's germline CDR1 is MGHRA and CDR2 YSYEKL. The CDR3 extends over 14 amino acids. V was clipped by 3 bases and J by 4 bases, with 9 bases between them. The CDR3 bases are TGCGCCAGCAGCCAGGGGCAGCTTAATGAAAAACTGTTTTTT. This translates into CASSQGQLNEKLFF.

The chain carries TRBV28 and TRBJ2-1, with D possibly being TRBD1 (7 bases). Trimming removed 6 bases at V and 8 bases at J, with 17 bases between. The length of the CDR3 is 14 residues. The germline CDR1 and CDR2 sequences are MDHEN and SYDVKM. CDR3 sequence reads: CASRRGQRGDEQFF. In DNA form, the CDR3 reads TGTGCCAGCAGGCGGGGACAGCGAGGGGATGAGCAGTTCTTC.

Regarding this clone: One junction end disagrees with the germline gene, perhaps due to a read error. J is TRBJ2-7 and V is TRBV6-5; maybe TRBD2 (5 bases). The CDR3 is 13 residues long. Looked up from germline, CDR1 is MNHEY and CDR2 is SVGAGI. CDR3 bases: TGCGCCAGCACAAAGGGCGGGCTCTACGAGCAGTACTTC. Translated, it gives CASTKGGLYEQYF.

This clone has just one count. The chain is built from TRBV24-1 and TRBJ2-1; 10 positions agree with TRBD2. CDR1 is KGHDR and CDR2 is SFDVKD in the germline V gene. J gave up 7 bases and V 1 base, and 9 bases lay outside the gene matches. The CDR3 is 17 residues long. Written as DNA, the CDR3 is TGTGCCACCAGTGATTTTCGGCTAGCGGGAGCTAAGAATGAGCAGTTCTTC. Protein: CATSDFRLAGAKNEQFF.

The chain has TRBV23-1 and TRBJ2-7; unclear D gene. TRBV23-1 is assigned to the ORF class and has an uncertain function. Trimming shortened V by 3 bases and J by 2 bases, and 8 bases separated the two germline ends. The CDR3 loop spans 13 amino acids. CDR3 nucleotides: TGCGCCAGCAGTCAGGGCTACACCTACGAGCAGTACTTC. Translating gives CASSQGYTYEQYF.

The chain has TRBV6-4 and TRBJ1-2; D is undetermined. Trimming took off 2 bases at V and 8 bases at J, with 15 bases between the two ends. The CDR3 loop spans 14 amino acids. Germline V gene sequence: CDR1 MRHNA, CDR2 SNTAGT. The CDR3 sequence: CASSDPLQRIGYTF. In nucleotides, the CDR3 is TGTGCCAGCAGTGACCCCTTACAACGAATAGGCTACACCTTC.

The chain combines TRBV27 with TRBJ1-2, with a possible D match to TRBD1 (5 bases). The CDR3 sequence is 13 residues long. Germline V CDR1 and CDR2: MNHEY, SMNVEV (reference sequence). V was shortened by 3 bases and J by 3 bases, with 8 bases between the two germline ends. CDR3 protein: CASSLGGDYGYTF. The CDR3, as DNA: TGTGCCAGCAGTTTGGGGGGGGACTATGGCTACACCTTC.

The chain has TRBV7-9 and TRBJ2-1, with 8 bases fitting TRBD1. CDR3 length: 16 amino acids. The germline V gene has CDR1 SEHNR and CDR2 FQNEAQ (reference sequence). V dropped 5 bases and J dropped 3; count of bases not matched to a gene: 9. In nucleotides, the CDR3 is TGTGCCAGCAGCCGCAGGGGGCTGGGGATCTACAATGAGCAGTTCTTC. Its protein product is CASSRRGLGIYNEQFF. The variable domain in full, with the rest retrieved from reference TRBV7-9 and TRBJ2-1, is DTGVSQNPRHKITKRGQNVTFRCDPISEHNRLYWYRQTLGQGPEFLTYFQNEAQLEKSRLLSDRFSAERPKGSFSTLEIQRTEQGDSAMYLCASSRRGLGIYNEQFFGPGTRLTVL.

This clone was detected once. V gene TRBV5-1 combines with J gene TRBJ1-1, with 7 bases aligning to TRBD1. Germline lookup yields CDR1 SGHRS and CDR2 YFSETQ. This CDR3 spans 15 amino acids. V trimming: 4 bases; J trimming: 7 bases; junction bases outside the gene matches: 13. The CDR3 spells CASSPEGQVSGEAFF. The CDR3 DNA reads as TGCGCCAGCAGCCCGGAAGGACAGGTCTCCGGTGAAGCTTTCTTT.

The chain combines TRBV6-1 with TRBJ1-2, with D possibly TRBD1 on 6 matching bases. Germline-derived CDR1 and CDR2 are MNHNS and SASEGT. V shed 6 bases and J shed 6 bases, with 11 bases lying between them. This CDR3 spans 12 amino acids. The CDR3 DNA sequence: TGTGCCAGCAGCAGGACAGACGATGGCTACACCTTC. This sequence encodes CASSRTDDGYTF.

In the case of this clone: One end of the junction does not line up with germline, which may come from a read error. The genes are TRBV3-1 (or the pseudogene TRBV3-2) and TRBJ2-1; 7 bases are shared with TRBD1. The length of the CDR3 is 15 residues. CDR1 LGHDT and CDR2 YNNKEL come from the germline V gene (reference sequence). CDR3 sequence (DNA): TGTGCCGGCAGCCCCCGGGACAGAAACTACAATGAGCAGTTCTTC. As protein: CAGSPRDRNYNEQFF.

This clone was observed once. V usage is TRBV10-3 and J usage is TRBJ1-4, with D uncertain. The CDR3 loop spans 15 amino acids. The germline V gene encodes CDR1 ENHRY and CDR2 SYGVKD. Trimming took 8 bases from V and 1 from J, leaving 14 bases between them. The CDR3 nucleotides read TGTGCCATCGGAGGGTCTGGCAGAACTAATGAAAAACTGTTTTTT. It is translated as CAIGGSGRTNEKLFF.

The chain recombines TRBV4-1 with TRBJ1-4, with no clear D. This CDR3 is built from 14 residues. The germline V gene encodes CDR1 MGHRA and CDR2 YSYEKL. The V end was cut by 1 base, the J end by 7 bases, with 10 bases between. The CDR3 DNA is TGCGCCAGCAGCCAAGGCGGGTTAAGTGAAAAACTGTTTTTT. Its translation is CASSQGGLSEKLFF.

The CDR3 DNA reads as TGTGCCGCCCACCTAGCGGGAAACTACAATGAGCAGTTCTTC. This encodes CAAHLAGNYNEQFF. The chain joins TRBV15 to TRBJ2-1, with 9 bases matching TRBD2. Germline lookup yields CDR1 LNHNV and CDR2 YYDKDF (reference sequence). CDR3 length: 14 amino acids. The V and J ends lost 11 bases and 3 bases, in that order; junction bases with no gene match: 8.

The rearrangement uses TRBV29-1 and TRBJ2-3; weak D call: TRBD2 (6 bases). The ends were cut back, 0 bases at V and 0 bases at J, with 10 bases in the middle. CDR1 is SQVTM and CDR2 is ANQGSEA in the germline V gene. The CDR3 totals 15 residues. CDR3 region: CSVEDGLYSTDTQYF. DNA for the CDR3: TGCAGCGTTGAAGACGGACTATATAGCACAGATACGCAGTATTTT.

This chain uses TRBV7-9 with TRBJ2-5; 12 bases fit TRBD2. V was clipped by 7 bases and J by 4 bases; unmatched bases: 4. Germline assignment: CDR1 SEHNR and CDR2 FQNEAQ (reference sequence). The CDR3 is 14 amino acids. The CDR3 region has the DNA TGTGCCAGCAATCCTAGCGGGGGGGCAGAGACCCAGTACTTC. Residues: CASNPSGGAETQYF.

CDR3 loop: CASSPGTSGGASGEQFF. CDR3 sequence (DNA): TGTGCCAGCAGCCCCGGGACTAGCGGGGGGGCTTCAGGAGAGCAGTTCTTC. This rearrangement joins TRBV14 to TRBJ2-1; 16 positions agree with TRBD2. Germline V lookup: CDR1 SGHDN, CDR2 FVKESK. The CDR3 consists of 17 residues. J lost 10 bases, V lost 4 bases, and 10 bases had no gene match.

This clone was seen a single time. This chain connects TRBV19 to TRBJ2-6, with D perhaps matching TRBD2 (5 bases). The germline gives CDR1 LNHDA, CDR2 SQIVND (reference sequence). V lost 9 bases and J 6 bases, leaving 9 bases between the germline ends. The CDR3 loop spans 12 amino acids. Here the CDR3 reads CASAREANVLTF. In nucleotides, the CDR3 is TGTGCCAGCGCGAGGGAGGCCAACGTCCTGACTTTC.